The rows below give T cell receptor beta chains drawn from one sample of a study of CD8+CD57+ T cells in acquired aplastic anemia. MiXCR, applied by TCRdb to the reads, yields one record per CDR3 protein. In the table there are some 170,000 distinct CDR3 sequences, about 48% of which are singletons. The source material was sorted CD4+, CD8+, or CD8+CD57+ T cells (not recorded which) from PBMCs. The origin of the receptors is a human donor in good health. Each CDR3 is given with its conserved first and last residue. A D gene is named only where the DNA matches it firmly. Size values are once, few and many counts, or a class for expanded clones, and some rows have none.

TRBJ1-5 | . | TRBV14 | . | CASSQGSYSNQPQHF | TGTGCCAGCAGCCAGGGCAGTTATAGCAATCAGCCCCAGCATTTT
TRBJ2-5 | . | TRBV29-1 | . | CSVGTTAVQETQYF | TGCAGCGTTGGTACTACAGCAGTCCAAGAGACCCAGTACTTC
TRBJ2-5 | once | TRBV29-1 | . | CSVETPTSTETQYF | TGCAGCGTTGAAACCCCTACTAGCACGGAGACCCAGTACTTC
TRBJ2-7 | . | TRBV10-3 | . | CAISTRDWTYEQYF | TGTGCCATCAGCACCCGGGACTGGACCTACGAGCAGTACTTC
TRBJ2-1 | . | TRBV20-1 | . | CSASASDISYNEQFF | TGCAGTGCTAGTGCTAGCGACATCTCCTACAACGAGCAGTTCTTC
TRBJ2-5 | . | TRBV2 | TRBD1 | CASSWDRGCETQYF | TGTGCCAGCTCTTGGGACAGGGGATGCGAGACCCAGTACTTC
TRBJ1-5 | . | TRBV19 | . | CASSIGAGLRQPQHF | TGTGCCAGTAGTATCGGGGCAGGGCTAAGGCAGCCCCAGCATTTT
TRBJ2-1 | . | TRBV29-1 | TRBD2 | CSVAGGPYNEQFF | TGCAGCGTTGCGGGGGGGCCCTACAATGAGCAGTTCTTC
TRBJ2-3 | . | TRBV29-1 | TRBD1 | CSVYGTGGTQYF | TGCAGCGTGTACGGGACAGGCGGTACGCAGTATTTT
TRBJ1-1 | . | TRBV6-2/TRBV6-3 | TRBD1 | CASSYDREGTEAFF | TGTGCCAGCAGTTACGACAGGGAGGGCACTGAAGCTTTCTTT
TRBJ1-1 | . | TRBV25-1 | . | CASSASLNTEAFF | TGTGCCAGCAGCGCATCTTTAAACACTGAAGCTTTCTTT
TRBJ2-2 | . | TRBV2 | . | CASGSLTGELFF | TGTGCCAGCGGGTCCTTAACCGGGGAGCTGTTTTTT
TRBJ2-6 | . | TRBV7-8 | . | CASSLAHSGANVLTF | TGTGCCAGCAGCTTAGCGCACTCTGGGGCCAACGTCCTGACTTTC
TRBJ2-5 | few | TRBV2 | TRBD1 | CASNLPVQGARETQYF | TGTGCCAGCAACCTCCCGGTACAGGGGGCGCGCGAGACCCAGTACTTC
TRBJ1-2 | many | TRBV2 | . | CASSEWLIGEYGYTF | TGTGCCAGCAGCGAATGGTTGATAGGGGAATATGGCTACACCTTC
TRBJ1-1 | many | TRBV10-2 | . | CASSDTPPGAFF | TGCGCCAGCAGTGACACCCCCCCCGGAGCTTTCTTT
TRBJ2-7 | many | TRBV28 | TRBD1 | CASSLSGTGGWEQYF | TGTGCCAGCAGTTTATCCGGGACAGGGGGCTGGGAGCAGTACTTC
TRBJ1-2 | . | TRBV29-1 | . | CSVEDRRDGYTF | TGCAGCGTTGAAGATCGGAGGGATGGCTACACCTTC
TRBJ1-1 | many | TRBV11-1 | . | CASSLAHKTLNTEAFF | TGTGCCAGCAGCTTAGCCCATAAGACACTGAACACTGAAGCTTTCTTT
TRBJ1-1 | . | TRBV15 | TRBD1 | CATSREARGTEAFF | TGTGCCACCAGCAGAGAGGCCAGGGGGACTGAAGCTTTCTTT
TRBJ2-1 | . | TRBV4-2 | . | CASSQSGYNEQFF | TGTGCCAGCAGCCAATCCGGGTATAATGAGCAGTTCTTC
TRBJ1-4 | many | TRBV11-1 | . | CASSLGGPGTNEKLFF | TGTGCCAGCAGCTTAGGCGGGCCAGGGACTAATGAAAAACTGTTTTTT
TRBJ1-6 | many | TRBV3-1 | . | CASSPQINSPLHF | TGTGCCAGCAGCCCACAGATTAATTCACCCCTCCACTTT
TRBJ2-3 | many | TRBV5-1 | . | CASSLGSPTDTQYF | TGCGCCAGCAGCTTGGGGAGCCCCACAGATACGCAGTATTTT
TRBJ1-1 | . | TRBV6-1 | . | CASSVGTHSQAFF | TGTGCCAGCAGTGTCGGGACTCACAGCCAAGCTTTCTTT
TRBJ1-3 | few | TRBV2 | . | CASSELRTGNTIYF | TGTGCCAGCAGTGAACTGAGAACTGGAAACACCATATATTTT
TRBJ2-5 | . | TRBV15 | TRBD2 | CATSSGTTSETQYF | TGTGCCACCAGCAGCGGGACTACCTCAGAGACCCAGTACTTC
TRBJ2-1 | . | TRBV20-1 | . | CSARDHGMFQFF | TGCAGTGCTAGAGATCACGGGATGTTTCAGTTCTTC
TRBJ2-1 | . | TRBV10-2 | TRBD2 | CASSEFEKRGNNEQFF | TGCGCCAGCAGTGAATTTGAGAAGCGGGGGAACAATGAGCAGTTCTTC
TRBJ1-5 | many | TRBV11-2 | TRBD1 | CASSARTGGARVGNQPQHF | TGTGCCAGCAGCGCCCGGACAGGGGGCGCCAGGGTTGGCAATCAGCCCCAGCATTTT
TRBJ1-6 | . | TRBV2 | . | CASTAAESYNSPLHF | TGTGCCAGCACGGCGGCAGAATCCTATAATTCACCCCTCCACTTT
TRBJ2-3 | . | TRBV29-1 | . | CSVDGGYTDTQYF | TGCAGCGTTGATGGTGGGTACACAGATACGCAGTATTTT
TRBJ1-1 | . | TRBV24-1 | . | CATSDLSGEAFF | TGTGCCACCAGTGATTTGAGCGGGGAAGCTTTCTTT
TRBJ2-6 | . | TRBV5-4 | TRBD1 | CASSMRTGLPSGANVLTF | TGTGCCAGCAGCATGAGGACAGGGTTACCTTCTGGGGCCAACGTCCTGACTTTC
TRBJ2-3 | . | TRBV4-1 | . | CASRPGARTDTQYF | TGCGCCAGCCGTCCTGGGGCCCGCACAGATACGCAGTATTTT